The subject of this entry is one T cell receptor beta chain. Its antigen is still unknown. This entry is derived from a study of T cell responses to AZD1222 COVID-19 vaccine. Findings and limits, study-wide: Breadth and depth of Spike-specific TCRs rose after two AZD1222 doses. Epitopes outside B.1.351 and B.1.1.7 mutated regions reportedly drew nearly half of spike TCRs.

Second-dose groups at about 4 or about 12 weeks were pooled. Trimming stripped 7 bases from V and 2 bases from J, with 15 bases between. The CDR3 is 15 residues long. Germline V CDR1 and CDR2: LNHDA, SQIVND (reference sequence). Profiled with immunoSEQ multiplex PCR; TCRdb holds only in-frame clones, not every one. The repertoire holds 95,000 to 100,000 clones, with about 90% as singletons. This specimen was peripheral blood, taken 28 days after the second AZD1222 dose. The receptor was isolated from an adult who received the AZD1222 COVID-19 vaccine. The chain is built from TRBV19 and TRBJ1-5; D unresolved. Written as DNA, the CDR3 is TGTGCCAGTACCCCGGGAAGGGTGGGCAATCAGCCCCAGCATTTT. Translation: CASTPGRVGNQPQHF. The variable domain in full, with the rest retrieved from reference TRBV19 and TRBJ1-5, is DGGITQSPKYLFRKEGQNVTLSCEQNLNHDAMYWYRQDPGQGLRLIYYSQIVNDFQKGDIAEGYSVSREKKESFPLTVTSAQKNPTAFYLCASTPGRVGNQPQHFGDGTRLSIL.